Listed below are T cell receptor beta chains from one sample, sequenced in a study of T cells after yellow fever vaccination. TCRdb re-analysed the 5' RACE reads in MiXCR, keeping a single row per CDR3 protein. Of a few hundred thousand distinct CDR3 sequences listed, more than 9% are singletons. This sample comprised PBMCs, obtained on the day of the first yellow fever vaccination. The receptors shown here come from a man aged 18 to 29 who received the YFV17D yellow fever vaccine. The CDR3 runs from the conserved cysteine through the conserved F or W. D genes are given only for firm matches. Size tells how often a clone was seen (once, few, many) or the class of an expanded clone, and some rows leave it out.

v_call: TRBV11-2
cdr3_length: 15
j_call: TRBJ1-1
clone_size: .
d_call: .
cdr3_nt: TGTGCCAGCAGCAATTCCCTTAGGGGGGGCACTGAAGCTTTCTTT
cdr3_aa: CASSNSLRGGTEAFF

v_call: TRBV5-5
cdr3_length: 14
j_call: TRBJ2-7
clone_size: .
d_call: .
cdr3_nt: TGTGCCAGCAGCTTGGTCCCCCTGTACTACGAGCAGTACTTC
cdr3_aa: CASSLVPLYYEQYF

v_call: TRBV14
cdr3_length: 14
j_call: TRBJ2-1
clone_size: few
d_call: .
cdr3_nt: TGTGCCAGCAGCCCCAGGGGCCTTTACAATGAGCAGTTCTTC
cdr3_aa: CASSPRGLYNEQFF

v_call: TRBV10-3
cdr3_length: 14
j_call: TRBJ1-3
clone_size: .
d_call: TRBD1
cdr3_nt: TGTGCCAGTAGGGACAGCTATTATGGAAACACCATATATTTT
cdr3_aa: CASRDSYYGNTIYF

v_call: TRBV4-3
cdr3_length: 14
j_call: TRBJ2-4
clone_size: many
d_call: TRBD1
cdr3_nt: TGCGCCAGCAGCCAGGACGGACAGGGAAACATTCAGTACTTC
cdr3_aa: CASSQDGQGNIQYF

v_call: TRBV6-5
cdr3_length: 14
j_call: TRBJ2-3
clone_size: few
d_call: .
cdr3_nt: TGTGCCAGCAGTTTCCGACCGACAACAGATACGCAGTATTTT
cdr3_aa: CASSFRPTTDTQYF

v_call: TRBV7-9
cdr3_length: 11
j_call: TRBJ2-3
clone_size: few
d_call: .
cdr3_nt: TGTGCCAGCAGCTTTCTGGAGGGGCAGTATTTT
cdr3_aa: CASSFLEGQYF

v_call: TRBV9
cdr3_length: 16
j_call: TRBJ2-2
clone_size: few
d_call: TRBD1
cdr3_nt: TGTGCCAGCAGCGTAGCCGGGACAGGGAACACCGGGGAGCTGTTTTTT
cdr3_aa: CASSVAGTGNTGELFF

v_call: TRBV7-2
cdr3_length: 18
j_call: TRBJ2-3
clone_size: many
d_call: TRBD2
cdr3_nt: TGTGCCAGCAGCTTGCCTAGCGGGGGGGCCCGGAGCACAGATACGCAGTATTTT
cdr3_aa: CASSLPSGGARSTDTQYF

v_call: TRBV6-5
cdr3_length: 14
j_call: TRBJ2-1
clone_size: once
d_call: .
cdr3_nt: TGTGCCAGCAGTTTGCAGGACGCTGGCAATGAGCAGTTCTTC
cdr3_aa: CASSLQDAGNEQFF

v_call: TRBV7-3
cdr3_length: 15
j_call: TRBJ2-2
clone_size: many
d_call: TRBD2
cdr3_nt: TGTGCCAGCAGCCCTCAGCGGGGGGGCCCCGGGGAGCTGTTTTTT
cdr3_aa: CASSPQRGGPGELFF

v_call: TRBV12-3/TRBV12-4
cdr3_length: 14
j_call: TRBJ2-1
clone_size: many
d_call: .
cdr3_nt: TGTGCCAGCAGTTTTTCCAGCTCCTACAATGAGCAGTTCTTC
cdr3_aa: CASSFSSSYNEQFF

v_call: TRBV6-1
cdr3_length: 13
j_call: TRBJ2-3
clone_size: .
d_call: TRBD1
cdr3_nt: TGTGCCAGCATCAGGGGGAGAACAGATACGCAGTATTTT
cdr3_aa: CASIRGRTDTQYF

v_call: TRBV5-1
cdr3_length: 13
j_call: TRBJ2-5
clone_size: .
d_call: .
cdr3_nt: TGCGCCAGCAGCTTGGGCAACGAGGAGACCCAGTACTTC
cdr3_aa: CASSLGNEETQYF

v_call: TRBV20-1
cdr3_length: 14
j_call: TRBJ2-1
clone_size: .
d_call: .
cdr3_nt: TGCAGTGCTGGCCTGTGGGTTAGGGGCGGTGAGCAGTTCTTC
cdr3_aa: CSAGLWVRGGEQFF

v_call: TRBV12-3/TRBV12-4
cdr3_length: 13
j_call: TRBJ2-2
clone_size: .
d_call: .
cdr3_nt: TGTGCCAGCAGTCCCCGACTAGCCGGGGAGCTGTTTTTT
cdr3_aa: CASSPRLAGELFF

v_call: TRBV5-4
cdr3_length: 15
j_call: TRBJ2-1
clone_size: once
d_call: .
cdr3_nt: TGTGCCAGCAGCGCGGTGAGTTGGGCGGGGAATGAGCAGTTCTTC
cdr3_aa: CASSAVSWAGNEQFF

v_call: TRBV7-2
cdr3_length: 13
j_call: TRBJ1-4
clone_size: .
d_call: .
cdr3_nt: TGTGCCAGCAGCCGTAGGGTGTACGAAAAACTGTTTTTT
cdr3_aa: CASSRRVYEKLFF

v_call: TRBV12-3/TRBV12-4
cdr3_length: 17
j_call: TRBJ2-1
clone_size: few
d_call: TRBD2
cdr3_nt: TGTGCCAGCAGTTTAGACCCTAGCGGGGGGGGCTACAATGAGCAGTTCTTC
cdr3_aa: CASSLDPSGGGYNEQFF

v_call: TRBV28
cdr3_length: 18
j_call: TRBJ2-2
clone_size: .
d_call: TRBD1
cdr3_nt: TGTGCCAGCAGTTTAGCCGGGACAGGTCTGGGGACCACCGGGGAGCTGTTTTTT
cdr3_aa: CASSLAGTGLGTTGELFF

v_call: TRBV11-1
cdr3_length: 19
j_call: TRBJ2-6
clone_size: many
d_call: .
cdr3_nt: TGTGCCAGCAGCTTAGGATCGGTGACTCCACGCGCTGGGGCCAACGTCCTGACTTTC
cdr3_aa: CASSLGSVTPRAGANVLTF

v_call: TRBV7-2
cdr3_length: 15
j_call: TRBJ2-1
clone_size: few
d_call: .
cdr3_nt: TGTGCCAGCAGCTTAGCGCGGCAGGGATACAATGAGCAGTTCTTC
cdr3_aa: CASSLARQGYNEQFF

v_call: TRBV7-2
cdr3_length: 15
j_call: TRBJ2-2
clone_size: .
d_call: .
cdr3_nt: TGTGCCAGCAGCTCCACCTGGGGAGGATCCGGGGAGCTGTTTTTT
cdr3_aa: CASSSTWGGSGELFF

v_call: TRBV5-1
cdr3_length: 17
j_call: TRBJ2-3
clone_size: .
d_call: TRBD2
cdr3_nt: TGCGCCAGCAGCTCAAGGACTAGCGGGGGGGCGTCAGATACGCAGTATTTT
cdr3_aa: CASSSRTSGGASDTQYF

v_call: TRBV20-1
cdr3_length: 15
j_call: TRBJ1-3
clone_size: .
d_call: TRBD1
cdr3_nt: TGCAGTGCTAGATCTGACAGGGACTTCGGGAACACCATATATTTT
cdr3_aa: CSARSDRDFGNTIYF

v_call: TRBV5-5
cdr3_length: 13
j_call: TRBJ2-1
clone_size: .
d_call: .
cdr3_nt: TGTGCCAGCAGCTTGGAGTGGGGAAGTAGCCAGTTCTTC
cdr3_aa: CASSLEWGSSQFF

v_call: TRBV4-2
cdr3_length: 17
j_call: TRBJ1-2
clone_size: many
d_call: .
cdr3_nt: TGTGCCAGCAGCCAAGAGGTTGGAGTTGCAGGGCCGGATGGCTACACCTTC
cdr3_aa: CASSQEVGVAGPDGYTF

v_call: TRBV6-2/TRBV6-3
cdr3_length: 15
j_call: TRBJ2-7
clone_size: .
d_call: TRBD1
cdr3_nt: TGTGCCAGCAGTTACTACCGGGACAGGAGCTACGAGCAGTACTTC
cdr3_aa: CASSYYRDRSYEQYF

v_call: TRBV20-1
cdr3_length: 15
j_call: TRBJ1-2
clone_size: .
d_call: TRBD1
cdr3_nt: TGCAGTGCTAGCGGACCGGGACAGGGGAACTATGGCTACACCTTC
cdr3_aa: CSASGPGQGNYGYTF

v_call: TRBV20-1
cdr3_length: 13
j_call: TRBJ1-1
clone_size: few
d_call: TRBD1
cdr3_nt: TGCAGTGCTAGCGAGGGGGCGAACACTGAAGCTTTCTTT
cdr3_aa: CSASEGANTEAFF

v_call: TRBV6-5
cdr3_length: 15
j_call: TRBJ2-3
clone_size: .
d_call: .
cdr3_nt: TGTGCCAGCAGTTACAGGGGATTGGGTACAGATACGCAGTATTTT
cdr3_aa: CASSYRGLGTDTQYF

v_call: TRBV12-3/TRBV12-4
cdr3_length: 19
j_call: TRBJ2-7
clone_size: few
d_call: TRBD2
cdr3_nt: TGTGCCAGCAGTTTAGTCCACCCAGGGATAGCGGGGAGCTCCTACGAGCAGTACTTC
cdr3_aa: CASSLVHPGIAGSSYEQYF

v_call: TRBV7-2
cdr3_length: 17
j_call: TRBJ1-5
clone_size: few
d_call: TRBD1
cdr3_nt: TGTGCCAGCAGCTTAGTCGGCGGAGGACAGGGCAATCAGCCCCAGCATTTT
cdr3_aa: CASSLVGGGQGNQPQHF

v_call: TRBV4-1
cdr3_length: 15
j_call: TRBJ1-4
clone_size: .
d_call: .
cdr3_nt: TGCGCCAGCAGCCAATCAGGGCCCACTAATGAAAAACTGTTTTTT
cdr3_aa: CASSQSGPTNEKLFF

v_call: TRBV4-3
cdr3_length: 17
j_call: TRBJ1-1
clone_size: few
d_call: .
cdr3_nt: TGCGCCAGCAGCCCCGTCGCGGGGCAGGGTGAGAACACTGAAGCTTTCTTT
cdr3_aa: CASSPVAGQGENTEAFF

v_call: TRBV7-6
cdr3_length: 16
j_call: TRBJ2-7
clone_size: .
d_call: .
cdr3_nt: TGTGCCAGCAGCTTAGGGGGGGACGGGGCACCCTACGAGCAGTACTTC
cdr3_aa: CASSLGGDGAPYEQYF

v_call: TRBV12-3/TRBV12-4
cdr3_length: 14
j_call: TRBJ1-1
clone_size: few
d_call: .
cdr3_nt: TGTGCCAGCAGTTTTAGGGTTACGAACACTGAAGCTTTCTTT
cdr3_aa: CASSFRVTNTEAFF

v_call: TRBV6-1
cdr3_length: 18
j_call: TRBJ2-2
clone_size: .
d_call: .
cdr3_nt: TGTGCCAGCAGTGAAGATGGGAATGACGTAACGAACACCGGGGAGCTGTTTTTT
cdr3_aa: CASSEDGNDVTNTGELFF

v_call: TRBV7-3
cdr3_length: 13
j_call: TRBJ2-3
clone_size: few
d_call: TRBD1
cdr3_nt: TGTGCCAGCAGCCCCGGGACAGGGGGAATGGCGTATTTT
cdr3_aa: CASSPGTGGMAYF

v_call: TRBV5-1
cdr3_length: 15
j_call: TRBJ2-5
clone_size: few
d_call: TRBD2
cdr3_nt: TGCGCCAGCAGCCGCGGCGGGGGGAGAGAAGAGACCCAGTACTTC
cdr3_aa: CASSRGGGREETQYF